The 11 T cell receptor beta chains in this list originate from one sample, sequenced in a study of T cell responses to AZD1222 COVID-19 vaccine (TCRdb year 2021). To prepare the library, the immunoSEQ multiplex PCR assay was applied. Not all clones reach the TCRdb copy of this immuneACCESS table, which keeps in-frame sequences only. Checked studies attribute under half of the gap to unresolved V genes and leave the rest unexplained. Within this sample are more than 150,000 clones, with roughly nine tenths of them counted one time only. The top ten constitute 1.3% of the sample. What the time point label conveys for this sample: about 28 days (+/-7) after the second vaccine dose. The specimen comprised peripheral blood, sampled 28 days after the second AZD1222 dose. All receptors come from an adult who received the AZD1222 COVID-19 vaccine.

There are a few counts of this clone. J is TRBJ2-7 and V is TRBV29-1, with a tentative D call TRBD1 (5 bases). The CDR3 runs to 12 residues. V was pared by 4 bases and J by 6 bases, with 13 bases between. CDR1 and CDR2 from the germline V gene are SQVTM and ANQGSEA. CDR3: CSVGRAGAEQYF. The CDR3 DNA reads as TGCAGCGTTGGCAGGGCAGGTGCCGAGCAGTACTTC.

The chain links TRBV7-2 to TRBJ2-7, with D possibly TRBD2 on 6 matching bases. This CDR3 has 18 residues. Per the germline V gene, CDR1 is SGHTA and CDR2 is FQGNSA. V was shortened by 1 base and J by 1 base, with 20 bases between the two germline ends. In DNA form, the CDR3 reads TGTGCCAGCAGCTTAGGGAGGGGACTCCTTTTACAATCCTACGAGCAGTACTTC. It translates to CASSLGRGLLLQSYEQYF.

This clone is a singleton in its sample. The chain has TRBV7-2 and TRBJ1-3; D not certain. The CDR3 loop spans 17 amino acids. The germline gives CDR1 SGHTA, CDR2 FQGNSA. V was shortened by 1 base and J by 0 bases, with 13 bases between the two germline ends. CDR3 DNA: TGTGCCAGCAGCTTAGAAGGTACGGCGGGCTCTGGAAACACCATATATTTT. Protein product: CASSLEGTAGSGNTIYF.

This clone was observed a handful of times. The chain couples TRBV6-1 to TRBJ1-6; 9 bases match TRBD1. Unmatched junction bases numbered 1, after V lost 3 bases and J lost 7 bases. From germline, CDR1 is MNHNS and CDR2 SASEGT. This CDR3 is built from 14 residues. The CDR3 spells CASSEGQGNSPLHF. The CDR3 DNA is TGTGCCAGCAGTGAGGGACAGGGCAATTCACCCCTCCACTTT.

The genes are TRBV4-2 and TRBJ2-2; 7 bases align to TRBD1. Unmatched junction bases numbered 8, after V lost 0 bases and J lost 1 base. Looked up from germline, CDR1 is LGHNA and CDR2 is YNFKEQ. There are 18 residues in the CDR3. The CDR3 coding sequence is TGTGCCAGCAGCCAAGACGCGCCCCGGACAGGGAACACCGGGGAGCTGTTTTTT. Its translation: CASSQDAPRTGNTGELFF.

V usage is TRBV3-1 (or the pseudogene TRBV3-2) and J usage is TRBJ2-1, with 7 bases aligning to TRBD1. With 4 bases clipped from V and 0 bases from J, the junction kept 6 bases outside the gene matches. This CDR3 comprises 16 residues. CDR1 and CDR2 (germline): LGHDT, YNNKEL (reference sequence). CDR3 DNA sequence: TGTGCCAGCAGCCCGGGACAGCTACTCTCCTACAATGAGCAGTTCTTC. Translation gives CASSPGQLLSYNEQFF.

The chain is built from TRBV30 and TRBJ1-1, with 7 bases identical to TRBD1. The V gene's germline CDR1 is GTSNPN and CDR2 SVGIG (reference sequence). CDR3 size: 14 residues. V gave up 2 bases and J gave up 1 base; unmatched junction bases: 4. In DNA, the CDR3 is TGTGCCTGGAGTCTTGGGACAGCGAACACTGAAGCTTTCTTT. It translates to CAWSLGTANTEAFF. The entire variable domain, with the rest obtained from reference TRBV30 and TRBJ1-1, is as follows: SQTIHQWPATLVQPVGSPLSLECTVEGTSNPNLYWYRQAAGRGLQLLFYSVGIGQISSEVPQNLSASRPQDRQFILSSKKLLLSDSGFYLCAWSLGTANTEAFFGQGTRLTVV.

A word on this clone: Other DNA sequences from this sample encode an identical CDR3 as well. The V gene is TRBV20-1, the J gene TRBJ1-1, with a possible D match to TRBD1 (5 bases). Per germline, CDR1 DFQATT and CDR2 SNEGSKA (reference sequence). This CDR3 has 11 residues. Trimming cost V 3 bases and J 5 bases, with 7 bases left between them. The chain's CDR3 is CSASRGTEAFF. The CDR3 DNA sequence: TGCAGTGCTAGCCGGGGGACTGAAGCTTTCTTT.

This chain uses TRBV30 with TRBJ1-2; 10 bases map to TRBD1. Germline CDR1 and CDR2: GTSNPN and SVGIG (reference sequence). The CDR3 has 13 amino acids. With V trimmed by 0 bases and J by 8 bases, 3 bases remained unmatched. The CDR3 region has the DNA TGTGCCTGGAGTGTACGGACAGGGGGAGGCTACACCTTC. Residues: CAWSVRTGGGYTF.

V gene TRBV27 combines with J gene TRBJ1-1; D is undetermined. The V gene lost 6 bases and the J gene lost 4 bases, with 15 bases spanning the gap. CDR1 is MNHEY and CDR2 is SMNVEV in the germline V gene (reference sequence). The CDR3 is 14 amino acids. CDR3 coding DNA: TGTGCCAGCAGCCCGGGAACAGCGAGCACTGAAGCTTTCTTT. It is translated as CASSPGTASTEAFF.

This rearrangement joins TRBV4-1 to TRBJ1-4, with a possible D match to TRBD1 (6 bases). The CDR3 sequence is 16 residues long. Trimming left V 0 bases short and J 8 bases short, with 16 bases between. Germline V gene data show CDR1 as MGHRA and CDR2 as YSYEKL. The CDR3: CASSQDPGAGGEKLFF. In DNA form, the CDR3 reads TGCGCCAGCAGCCAAGATCCCGGCGCGGGGGGCGAAAAACTGTTTTTT.